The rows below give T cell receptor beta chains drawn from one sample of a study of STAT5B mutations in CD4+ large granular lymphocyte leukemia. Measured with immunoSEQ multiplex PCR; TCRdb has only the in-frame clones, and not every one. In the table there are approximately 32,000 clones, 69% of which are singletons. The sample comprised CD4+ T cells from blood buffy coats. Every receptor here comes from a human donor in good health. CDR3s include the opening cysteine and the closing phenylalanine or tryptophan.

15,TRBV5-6,CASSWEAGIGSPLHF
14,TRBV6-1,CASRGGRETRTQYF
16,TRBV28,CASSPRTVSGANVLTF
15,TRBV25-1,CASSEAGTGGFEQYF
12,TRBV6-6,CASSAEREVQYF
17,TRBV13,CASSQPTGLAIPGEQYF
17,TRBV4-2,CASSQGLAGAPGGELFF
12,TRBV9,CASSRGDYGYTF
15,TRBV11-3,CASSLGQLNTGELFF
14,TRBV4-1,CASSYNPRENTIYF
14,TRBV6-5,CASSYSTGTREAFF
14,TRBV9,CASSVTPGGETQYF
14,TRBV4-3,CASSQDRGRTGYTF
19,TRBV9,CASSVAGTSGGASRNEQFF